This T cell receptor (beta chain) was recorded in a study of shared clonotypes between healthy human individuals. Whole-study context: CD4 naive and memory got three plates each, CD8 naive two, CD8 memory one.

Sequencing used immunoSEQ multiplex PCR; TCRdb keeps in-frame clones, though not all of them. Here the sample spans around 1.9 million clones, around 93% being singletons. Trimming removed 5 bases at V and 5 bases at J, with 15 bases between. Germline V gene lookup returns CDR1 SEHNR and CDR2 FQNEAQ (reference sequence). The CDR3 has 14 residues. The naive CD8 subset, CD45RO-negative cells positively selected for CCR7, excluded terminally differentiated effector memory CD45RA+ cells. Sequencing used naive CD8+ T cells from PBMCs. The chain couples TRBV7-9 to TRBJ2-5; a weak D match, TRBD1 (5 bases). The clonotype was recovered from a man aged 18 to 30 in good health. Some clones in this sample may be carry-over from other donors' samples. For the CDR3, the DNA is TGTGCCAGCAGCCCTACGTTGGGGCGGGAGACCCAGTACTTC. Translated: CASSPTLGRETQYF.